These 25 T cell receptor beta chains originate from one sample sequenced in a study of monozygotic twins with inflammatory bowel disease. TCRdb re-called the 5' RACE reads; one entry per CDR3 protein, DNA not given. The repertoire table contains over 200,000 distinct CDR3 sequences. The sample taken for sequencing was blood. The source of these receptors is a human donor with ulcerative colitis or Crohn's disease, or a healthy co-twin of an affected twin (not recorded which).

The chain uses TRBV13 and TRBJ2-7. This CDR3 comprises 13 residues. CDR1 is PRHDT, CDR2 FYEKMQ, per germline (reference sequence). The CDR3 protein is CASSPRRTYEQYF.

V gene TRBV7-2 combines with J gene TRBJ2-2; TCRdb reports TRBD2, a call that lacks DNA to check it against. The length of the CDR3 is 16 residues. Looked up from germline, CDR1 is SGHTA and CDR2 is FQGNSA. CDR3 sequence: CASSFGTSGLTGELFF.

This chain uses TRBV30 with TRBJ2-5; the D call of TRBD1 rests on TCRdb alone, since no DNA is present to check it. Looked up from germline, CDR1 is GTSNPN and CDR2 is SVGIG (reference sequence). The CDR3 is 14 residues long. CDR3 loop: CAWARLSRQETQYF.

V is TRBV10-3 and J is TRBJ2-7; the D gene TCRdb calls, TRBD1, cannot be checked with no DNA. Germline lookup yields CDR1 ENHRY and CDR2 SYGVKD. The CDR3 totals 12 residues. CDR3 amino acids: CAISEGGYEQYF.

This chain links TRBV3-1 with TRBJ1-4; TCRdb's D gene call, TRBD1, goes unchecked for lack of DNA. This CDR3 has 15 amino acids. Germline V gives CDR1 LGHDT, CDR2 YNNKEL (reference sequence). CDR3 residues: CASRQPGTGNEKLFF.

The chain employs TRBV7-9 and TRBJ2-1; with no DNA, the TCRdb D assignment of TRBD2 cannot be verified. CDR1 and CDR2 (germline): SEHNR, FQNEAQ (reference sequence). The CDR3 is made up of 16 amino acids. CDR3 sequence reads: CASSITSVSSYNEQFF.

The chain uses TRBV18 and TRBJ2-1; without DNA, the TCRdb call of TRBD1 cannot be checked. Germline CDR1 and CDR2: KGHSH and LQKENI. The CDR3 sequence is 15 residues long. The CDR3 spells CASSLLGQTYNEQFF.

The chain employs TRBV7-3 and TRBJ2-3. CDR1 and CDR2 from the germline V gene are SGHTA and FQGTGA. The CDR3 totals 13 residues. The CDR3 here is CASSDRFTDTQYF.

The genes are TRBV27 and TRBJ2-7; TCRdb calls TRBD1, which cannot be checked without DNA. The CDR3 is 12 amino acids. CDR1 and CDR2 (germline): MNHEY, SMNVEV (reference sequence). Here the CDR3 reads CASRGQGSEQYF.

The V gene is TRBV18, the J gene TRBJ2-7; no DNA is available, so the TRBD1 call from TCRdb remains unchecked. This CDR3 region has 15 residues. Germline-derived CDR1 and CDR2 are KGHSH and LQKENI. CDR3 sequence: CASSPDNGQGRSQYF.

The chain combines TRBV6-1 with TRBJ1-3; no DNA is available, so the TRBD1 call from TCRdb remains unchecked. The CDR3 is 15 residues long. Germline lookup yields CDR1 MNHNS and CDR2 SASEGT. The CDR3 sequence: CASKRQASSGNTIYF.

The chain links TRBV5-1 to TRBJ2-7; there is no DNA to check the TCRdb D call of TRBD1. CDR3 length: 14 residues. CDR1 SGHRS and CDR2 YFSETQ come from the germline V gene. This CDR3 is CASSPGQYSYEQYF.

V gene TRBV6-1 combines with J gene TRBJ2-2; TCRdb's assignment of TRBD1 cannot be checked, as there is no DNA. Germline CDR1 is MNHNS and CDR2 is SASEGT. This CDR3 is 15 amino acids long. CDR3: CATSTGTGRTGELFF.

The chain uses TRBV7-2 and TRBJ2-1; TCRdb returns TRBD2, unconfirmable since there is no DNA. This CDR3 has 15 amino acids. Per germline, CDR1 SGHTA and CDR2 FQGNSA. The CDR3 sequence is CASSLAMLAGGEQFF.

This chain links TRBV12-3 or TRBV12-4 with TRBJ2-6; without DNA, the TCRdb call of TRBD1 cannot be checked. The CDR3 covers 17 residues. CDR3 in amino acids: CASTPDRGSSGANVLTF.

This chain joins TRBV29-1 and TRBJ2-1; TCRdb selects TRBD1, and the lack of DNA leaves this call unchecked. The CDR3 consists of 14 residues. Germline CDR1 is SQVTM and CDR2 is ANQGSEA. CDR3 sequence reads: CSVEEPGPKNEQFF.

This chain's CDR3 is CATHSRGGPQANYGYTF. The chain has TRBV19 and TRBJ1-2; TCRdb names TRBD1, which stays unverified in the absence of DNA. The CDR3 has 17 residues. Looked up from germline, CDR1 is LNHDA and CDR2 is SQIVND (reference sequence).

The V call is TRBV5-1, the J call TRBJ2-2. The V gene's germline CDR1 is SGHRS and CDR2 YFSETQ. The CDR3 runs 13 residues. The CDR3 here is CASSTENTGELFF.

CDR3 amino acids: CASSFQATSGGTDTQYF. The chain is built from TRBV7-2 and TRBJ2-3; the D call of TRBD2 rests on TCRdb alone, since no DNA is present to check it. This CDR3 comprises 17 residues. CDR1 is SGHTA, CDR2 FQGNSA, per germline. Drawing the rest from reference TRBV7-2 and TRBJ2-3, the complete variable domain is GAGVSQSPSNKVTEKGKDVELRCDPISGHTALYWYRQSLGQGLEFLIYFQGNSAPDKSGLPSDRFSAERTGGSVSTLTIQRTQQEDSAVYLCASSFQATSGGTDTQYFGPGTRLTVL.

CDR3 sequence: CASSLGQYNQPQHF. The J gene is TRBJ1-5, the V gene TRBV5-8; TCRdb selects TRBD1, and the lack of DNA leaves this call unchecked. The germline gives CDR1 SGHTS, CDR2 YDEGEE. The CDR3 runs 14 residues.

CDR3 protein: CVSTKVAVTGELFF. The gene calls are TRBV7-3 and TRBJ2-2; checking the TCRdb D call of TRBD2 is not possible without DNA. Germline V gives CDR1 SGHTA, CDR2 FQGTGA. The CDR3 has 14 residues.

The chain is built from TRBV28 and TRBJ2-1. The CDR3 totals 14 residues. Germline assignment: CDR1 MDHEN and CDR2 SYDVKM. The CDR3 is CASSRQVGYNEQFF.

V is TRBV7-9 and J is TRBJ2-1; TCRdb reports TRBD1, a call that lacks DNA to check it against. Germline V CDR1 and CDR2: SEHNR, FQNEAQ (reference sequence). The CDR3 is made up of 16 amino acids. CDR3 sequence: CASSLGAGSSYNEQFF.

This chain links TRBV19 with TRBJ2-1; TCRdb returns TRBD2, unconfirmable since there is no DNA. This CDR3 has 17 amino acids. Germline CDR1 and CDR2: LNHDA and SQIVND (reference sequence). The CDR3 sequence: CASRSRLAGGGYNEQFF.

The rearrangement uses TRBV20-1 and TRBJ2-7; TCRdb's assignment of TRBD1 cannot be checked, as there is no DNA. The CDR3 length is 15 residues. Germline assignment: CDR1 DFQATT and CDR2 SNEGSKA (reference sequence). CDR3 loop: CSARKPGTGSYEQYF.